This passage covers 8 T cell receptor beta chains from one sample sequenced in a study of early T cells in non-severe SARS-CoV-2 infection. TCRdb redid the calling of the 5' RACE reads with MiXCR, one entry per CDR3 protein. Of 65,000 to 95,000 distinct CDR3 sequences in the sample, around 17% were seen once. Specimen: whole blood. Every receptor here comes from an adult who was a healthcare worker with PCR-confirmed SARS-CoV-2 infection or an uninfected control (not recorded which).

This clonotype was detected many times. Here the CDR3 reads CASRPGVADTQYF. The CDR3 DNA reads TGTGCCAGCAGACCAGGGGTAGCAGATACGCAGTATTTT. The rearrangement links TRBV25-1 to TRBJ2-3; tentatively, D is TRBD1 (6 bases). V was pared by 6 bases and J by 4 bases, with 11 bases between. CDR3 length: 13 amino acids. Germline V gene data show CDR1 as MGHDK and CDR2 as SYGVNS.

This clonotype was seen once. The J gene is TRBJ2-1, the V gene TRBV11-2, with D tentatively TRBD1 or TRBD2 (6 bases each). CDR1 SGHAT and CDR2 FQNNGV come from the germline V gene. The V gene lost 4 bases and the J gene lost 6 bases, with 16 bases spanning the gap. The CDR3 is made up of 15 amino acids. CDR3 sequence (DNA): TGTGCCAGCAGCTCCCGGGACGAGGGGGGCAATGAGCAGTTCTTC. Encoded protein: CASSSRDEGGNEQFF.

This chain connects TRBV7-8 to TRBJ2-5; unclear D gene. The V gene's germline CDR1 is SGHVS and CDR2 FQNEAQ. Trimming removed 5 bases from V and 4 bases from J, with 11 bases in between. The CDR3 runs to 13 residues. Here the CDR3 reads CASSPVLSETQYF. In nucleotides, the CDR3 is TGTGCCAGCAGCCCTGTCCTCTCAGAGACCCAGTACTTC.

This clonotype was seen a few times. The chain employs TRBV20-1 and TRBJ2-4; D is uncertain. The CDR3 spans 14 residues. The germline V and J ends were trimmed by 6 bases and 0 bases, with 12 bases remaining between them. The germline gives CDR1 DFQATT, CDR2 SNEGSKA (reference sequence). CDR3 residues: CSATDYLAKNIQYF. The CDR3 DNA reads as TGCAGTGCAACCGATTACCTAGCCAAAAACATTCAGTACTTC.

The CDR3 DNA reads as TGTGCCAGCAGCTCACCCGGACACCAAGAGACCCAGTACTTC. This sequence encodes CASSSPGHQETQYF. This chain links TRBV5-4 with TRBJ2-5; D unclear. The CDR3 has 14 residues. Germline CDR1 SGHNT, CDR2 YYREEE (reference sequence). V shed 3 bases and J shed 0 bases, with 9 bases lying between them.

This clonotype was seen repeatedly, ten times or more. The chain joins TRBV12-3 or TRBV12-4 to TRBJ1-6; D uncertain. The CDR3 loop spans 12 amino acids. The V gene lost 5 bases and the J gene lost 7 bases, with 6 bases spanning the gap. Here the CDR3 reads CASSGRNSPLHF. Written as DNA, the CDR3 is TGTGCCAGCAGTGGGCGGAATTCACCCCTCCACTTT.

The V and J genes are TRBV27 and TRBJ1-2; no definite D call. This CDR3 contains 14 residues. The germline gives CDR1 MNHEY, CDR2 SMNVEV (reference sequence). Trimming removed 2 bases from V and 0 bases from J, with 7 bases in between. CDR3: CASSLRSANYGYTF. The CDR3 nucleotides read TGTGCCAGCAGTTTAAGGTCTGCTAACTATGGCTACACCTTC.

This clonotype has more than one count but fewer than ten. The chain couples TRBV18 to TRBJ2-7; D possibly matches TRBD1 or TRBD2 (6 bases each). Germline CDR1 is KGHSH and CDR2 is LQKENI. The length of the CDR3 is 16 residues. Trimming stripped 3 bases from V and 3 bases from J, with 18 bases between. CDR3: CASSPDTSGANYEQYF. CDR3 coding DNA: TGTGCCAGCTCACCCGACACTTCGGGGGCGAACTACGAGCAGTACTTC.